These T cell receptor beta chains were read from a single sample in a study of beta chain features in type 1 diabetes. TCRdb's table, derived via immunoSEQ multiplex PCR, lists solely in-frame clones and lacks some. The sample yields hundreds of thousands of clones, 15% to 20% seen once. The sequencing sample was made of naive CD4+ T cells from blood. These receptors came from a woman in her late teens or twenties in good health. Each CDR3 is given with its conserved first and last residue. Fields, in order: clone size, J gene, D gene, V gene, CDR3 protein, CDR3 DNA. D genes are given only for firm matches. Size tells how often a clone was seen (once, few, many) or the class of an expanded clone, and some rows leave it out.

few | TRBJ2-6 | . | TRBV28 | CASSSGGVPGANVLTF | TGTGCCAGCAGTTCTGGAGGGGTTCCTGGGGCCAACGTCCTGACTTTC
few | TRBJ2-1 | . | TRBV19 | CASSMGGRSYNEQFF | TGTGCCAGTAGTATGGGAGGACGCTCCTACAATGAGCAGTTCTTC
. | TRBJ1-2 | . | TRBV2 | CASSETDYGYTF | TGTGCCAGCAGTGAAACAGACTATGGCTACACCTTC
few | TRBJ2-1 | TRBD2 | TRBV5-4 | CASSFPSGRGKSYNEQFF | TGTGCCAGCAGCTTCCCTAGCGGGAGGGGTAAATCCTACAATGAGCAGTTCTTC
. | TRBJ2-3 | . | TRBV19 | CASSIRDTQYF | TGTGCCAGTAGTATAAGGGATACGCAGTATTTT
few | TRBJ1-1 | . | TRBV9 | CASSVVSLGTEAFF | TGTGCCAGCAGCGTAGTGTCGTTGGGCACTGAAGCTTTCTTT
few | TRBJ1-1 | . | TRBV4-3 | CASSQYGRGAEAFF | TGCGCCAGCAGCCAATACGGCCGTGGGGCTGAAGCTTTCTTT
. | TRBJ2-1 | TRBD2 | TRBV27 | CATGSGGSPYNEQFF | TGTGCCACCGGGTCCGGCGGGAGCCCCTACAATGAGCAGTTCTTC
. | TRBJ1-2 | . | TRBV19 | CASTRAAPGDYGYTF | TGTGCCAGTACGAGGGCAGCCCCTGGGGACTATGGCTACACCTTC
. | TRBJ1-1 | . | TRBV9 | CASSGGIGEGSTEAFF | TGTGCCAGCAGCGGGGGAATCGGGGAAGGTAGCACTGAAGCTTTCTTT
. | TRBJ2-7 | TRBD1 | TRBV7-2 | CASSLVYRGPGYEQYF | TGTGCCAGCAGCTTAGTGTACAGGGGGCCAGGCTACGAGCAGTACTTC
. | TRBJ2-7 | . | TRBV11-2 | CASSLQFLAGSYEQYF | TGTGCCAGCAGCTTACAATTTTTGGCAGGGAGCTACGAGCAGTACTTC
few | TRBJ1-2 | . | TRBV28 | CASSFSTGGYTF | TGTGCCAGCAGTTTTAGTACCGGTGGCTACACCTTC
few | TRBJ1-3 | . | TRBV7-2 | CASSLIGNTIYF | TGTGCCAGCAGCTTAATAGGAAACACCATATATTTT
. | TRBJ2-1 | TRBD1 | TRBV27 | CASSPWTGAYEQFF | TGTGCCAGCAGTCCTTGGACAGGGGCATACGAGCAGTTCTTC
few | TRBJ2-2 | . | TRBV27 | CASRRRPGDTGELFF | TGTGCCAGCCGTCGGCGACCCGGGGACACCGGGGAGCTGTTTTTT
few | TRBJ2-7 | TRBD2 | TRBV15 | CATSSGTSGTSSYEQYF | TGTGCCACCAGCAGCGGGACTAGCGGGACCAGCTCCTACGAGCAGTACTTC
few | TRBJ1-2 | . | TRBV6-5 | CASSYSSGLNYGYTF | TGTGCCAGCAGTTACTCTTCAGGGCTTAACTATGGCTACACCTTC
few | TRBJ2-7 | TRBD1 | TRBV5-4 | CASSIDPQGWVEQYF | TGTGCCAGCAGCATTGACCCACAGGGGTGGGTCGAGCAGTACTTC
. | TRBJ2-5 | TRBD1 | TRBV5-6 | CASSWWDRRVLETQYF | TGTGCCAGCAGCTGGTGGGACAGGCGGGTCTTGGAGACCCAGTACTTC
. | TRBJ2-4 | . | TRBV11-2 | CASSLGQISDIQYF | TGTGCCAGCAGCTTGGGGCAGATTAGTGACATTCAGTACTTC
few | TRBJ2-5 | . | TRBV7-2 | CASSLQGGQETQYF | TGTGCCAGCAGCTTACAGGGAGGACAAGAGACCCAGTACTTC
few | TRBJ2-1 | TRBD2 | TRBV4-3 | CASSQEGRALSGRNNEQFF | TGCGCCAGCAGCCAAGAGGGTAGAGCTCTTAGCGGGCGGAACAATGAGCAGTTCTTC
. | TRBJ2-1 | . | TRBV7-3 | CASSLSGSYNEQFF | TGTGCCAGCAGCTTAAGTGGCTCCTACAATGAGCAGTTCTTC
few | TRBJ2-5 | TRBD2 | TRBV4-2 | CASSQAGLAAPQETQYF | TGTGCCAGCAGCCAAGCTGGACTAGCGGCCCCGCAAGAGACCCAGTACTTC